Each of the 28 T cell receptor beta chains below was sequenced from the same sample in a study of CD8+ T cells in alopecia areata. RNA extraction was followed by reverse transcription into cDNA, which acted as the sequencing template. Some clones are missing from TCRdb's copy, which holds only in-frame ones; the method was immunoSEQ multiplex PCR. Observed in the sample are some 110,000 clones, none of them singletons. Sequencing was carried out using lesional skin. The receptors were sampled from a C3H/HeJ mouse with alopecia areata. This mouse strain has H2-k as its MHC haplotype.

This clone was detected only a few times. Gene names refer to mouse genes. From the germline J gene comes the end of the CDR3, since the read stops 4 residues before it. V usage is TRBV13-2 and J usage is TRBJ1-4; 9 nucleotides match TRBD1. J lost 6 bases, V lost 3 bases, and 6 bases had no gene match. Germline assignment: CDR1 NNHNN and CDR2 SYGAGS (reference sequence). The CDR3 contains 15 residues. CDR3 sequence reads: CASGGPGQGDERLFF. CDR3 bases read: TGTGCCAGCGGTGGCCCGGGACAGGGCGACGAA.

Remarks on this clone: Gene names are the mouse ones. The missing CDR3 end, 4 residues past where the read stops, is filled in from the germline J gene. V gene TRBV13-3 combines with J gene TRBJ1-1; the match to TRBD1 covers 8 bases. This CDR3 has 15 residues. Losses at the gene ends were 3 bases for V and 4 bases for J; bases not matched to a gene: 8. Germline loops: CDR1 NNHDY, CDR2 SYVADS. The sequenced CDR3 bases are TGTGCCAGCAGTGGCTCGGACAGGGCGGGCACA. It encodes CASSGSDRAGT. The entire CDR3 is CASSGSDRAGTEVFF.

Only a few counts were recorded for this clone. Gene names are the mouse ones. The read falls 4 residues short of the CDR3 end, and the missing part is taken from the germline J gene. The V call is TRBV13-3, the J call TRBJ1-4; 9 positions match TRBD1. The junction had 5 bases not matched to a gene; V was cut back by 3 bases and J by 5 bases. CDR3 length: 15 residues. In germline, CDR1 is NNHDY, CDR2 SYVADS. The CDR3 DNA, read in part, is TGTGCCAGCAGTGGATGGACAGGGGAGAACGAA. Translation: CASSGWTGENE. The whole CDR3 region reads CASSGWTGENERLFF.

Note on this clone: Genes and germline come from the mouse. Coverage ceases 4 residues before the CDR3 finishes, and the germline J gene fills in the end. The chain combines TRBV13-2 with TRBJ2-5, with 10 bases aligning to TRBD2. The V segment lost 5 bases and the J segment 3 bases; nucleotides outside the gene matches: 6. Germline V gives CDR1 NNHNN, CDR2 SYGAGS (reference sequence). The CDR3 is 15 residues long. The sequenced part of the CDR3 DNA is TGTGCCAGCGGCCACGACTGGGGGGCGCAAGAC. It is translated as CASGHDWGAQD. The entire CDR3 is CASGHDWGAQDTQYF.

For this clone: Genes and germline are mouse. Read data end 4 residues before the CDR3 end; the end is taken from the germline J gene. This chain links TRBV31 with TRBJ2-3; 11 nucleotides agree with TRBD1. Trimming cost V 0 bases and J 0 bases; bases outside gene matches: 2. The CDR3 contains 16 residues. Germline V CDR1 and CDR2: GKSSPN, SITVG. The part of the CDR3 DNA that was read is TGTGCCTGGAGTCTCGGGACAGGGGGTAGTGCAGAA. Translation: CAWSLGTGGSAE. The whole CDR3 is CAWSLGTGGSAETLYF.

This clone was picked up a small number of times. Germline and genes: mouse. The read comes to an end 4 residues before the CDR3 does, leaving the germline J gene to fill in the end. This chain joins TRBV13-2 and TRBJ2-7, with D unresolved. Per the germline V gene, CDR1 is NNHNN and CDR2 is SYGAGS (reference sequence). The CDR3 is 13 amino acids. Trimming shortened V by 0 bases and J by 3 bases, and 7 bases separated the two germline ends. The CDR3 loop is CASGDDSLYEQYF. CDR3 bases read: TGTGCCAGCGGTGATGACAGCCTCTAT.

About this clone: Here the gene names and germline are mouse. The CDR3 end is not reached by the read, which stops 4 residues before it; the germline J gene fills it in. The J gene is TRBJ2-7, the V gene TRBV13-3; 7 bases are shared with TRBD1. The CDR3 has 14 residues. The ends lost 2 bases at V and 3 bases at J; junction bases unmatched: 5. The germline gives CDR1 NNHDY, CDR2 SYVADS. CDR3 region: CASSEGTVLYEQYF. The DNA read from the CDR3 is TGTGCCAGCAGTGAGGGGACAGTCCTCTAT.

Only a few counts were recorded for this clone. The gene names given are mouse names. The CDR3 end falls 4 residues outside the read, so it is completed with the germline J gene. This sequence joins TRBV13-2 and TRBJ1-2; 7 nucleotides line up with TRBD1. V trimming: 5 bases; J trimming: 4 bases; junction bases outside the gene matches: 8. From germline, CDR1 is NNHNN and CDR2 SYGAGS (reference sequence). This CDR3 is built from 14 residues. The chain's CDR3 is CASGEQGPSSDYTF. The DNA read from the CDR3 is TGTGCCAGCGGGGAACAGGGGCCGAGCTCC.

This clone was seen more than once but under ten times. Mouse gene names and germline throughout. Read sequence stops 4 residues before the CDR3 end, and the germline J gene provides the missing end. The gene calls are TRBV13-2 and TRBJ2-1; D remains ambiguous. Germline lookup yields CDR1 NNHNN and CDR2 SYGAGS (reference sequence). Trimming removed 0 bases from V and 4 bases from J, with 8 bases in between. The CDR3 loop spans 14 amino acids. The CDR3 here is CASGDDKTYAEQFF. The DNA read from the CDR3 is TGTGCCAGCGGTGATGACAAAACATATGCT.

This clone came up many times. TCRdb's protein sequence differs at residue 11 from the translated DNA; the protein presented here follows the DNA. Gene names and germline match the mouse. The read halts 3 residues ahead of the CDR3 end, with the missing end drawn from the germline J gene. J is TRBJ1-3 and V is TRBV13-3; TRBD1 is a possible D gene (5 bases). The V end was cut by 5 bases, the J end by 0 bases, with 9 bases between. Germline CDR1 NNHDY, CDR2 SYVADS. This CDR3 is 14 amino acids long. Partial CDR3 DNA: TGTGCCAGCAGAACAGGATATTCTGGAAATACG. Its protein product is CASRTGYSGNT. The CDR3 as a whole reads CASRTGYSGNTLYF.

On this clone itself: The genes are named according to mouse. The read ends 4 residues early relative to the CDR3; the germline J gene fills the gap. This rearrangement joins TRBV13-3 to TRBJ2-5; 8 bases align to TRBD2. The length of the CDR3 is 17 residues. Germline assignment: CDR1 NNHDY and CDR2 SYVADS. Trimming cost V 0 bases and J 0 bases; bases outside gene matches: 6. The sequenced part of the CDR3 DNA is TGTGCCAGCAGTGATGAGCTGGGGGGTCGTAACCAAGAC. It encodes CASSDELGGRNQD. In full, the CDR3 reads CASSDELGGRNQDTQYF.

Concerning this clone: Gene names are the mouse ones. The missing CDR3 end, 4 residues past where the read stops, is filled in from the germline J gene. V usage is TRBV13-2 and J usage is TRBJ2-7; no firm D call. Trimming left V 0 bases short and J 1 base short, with 8 bases between. The CDR3 spans 14 residues. Germline-derived CDR1 and CDR2 are NNHNN and SYGAGS (reference sequence). Partial CDR3 DNA: TGTGCCAGCGGTGATGCCCAGGAGTCCTAT. Amino acid sequence: CASGDAQESY. The whole CDR3 region reads CASGDAQESYEQYF.

This clone was seen a handful of times. Gene names follow the mouse nomenclature. The CDR3: CASRDWGNQDTQYF. The CDR3 DNA, read in part, is TGTGCTAGCAGAGACTGGGGGAACCAAGAC. The chain links TRBV17 to TRBJ2-5; 9 bases align to TRBD2. The read terminates 4 residues before the CDR3 end, so the remaining end is supplied by the germline J gene. The CDR3 contains 14 residues. The ends lost 6 bases at V and 0 bases at J; junction bases unmatched: 1. CDR1 MNHDT and CDR2 YYDKIL come from the germline V gene.

This clone was seen a handful of times. Genes and germline are mouse. The read ends 4 residues shy of where the CDR3 ends; the end is completed using the germline J gene. The chain employs TRBV13-3 and TRBJ2-1; 12 nucleotides agree with TRBD1. V shed 0 bases and J 1 base; nucleotides not matched to a gene: 5. CDR3 length: 18 amino acids. The germline CDR1 and CDR2 sequences are NNHDY and SYVADS. The part of the CDR3 DNA that was read is TGTGCCAGCAGTGATGCGGGGACAGGGGGCGCGAACTATGCT. Translated, it gives CASSDAGTGGANYA. The entire CDR3 protein is CASSDAGTGGANYAEQFF.

This clone was seen only a few times. Gene names denote mouse genes. The sequence runs out 4 residues before the end of the CDR3; the remainder is reconstructed from the germline J gene. The chain uses TRBV13-3 and TRBJ1-4, with 11 nucleotides matching TRBD1. V lost 0 bases and J lost 6; bases outside the gene matches: 4. This CDR3 is built from 16 residues. CDR1 is NNHDY and CDR2 is SYVADS in the germline V gene. This chain's CDR3 is CASSDALDRGHERLFF. The DNA read from the CDR3 is TGTGCCAGCAGTGATGCCCTGGACAGGGGGCACGAA.

As regards this clone: Genes and germline come from the mouse. The CDR3 end falls 4 residues outside the read, so it is completed with the germline J gene. The chain is built from TRBV19 and TRBJ2-7, with TRBD2 matching over 8 bases. Germline V CDR1 and CDR2: FNHDT, SITEND (reference sequence). The length of the CDR3 is 13 residues. V lost 6 bases, J lost 2 bases, and 4 bases stayed unmatched. CDR3 loop: CASTQLGAYEQYF. The sequenced CDR3 bases are TGTGCCAGCACCCAACTGGGGGCCTAT.

On this clone: Gene and germline names: mouse. The CDR3 protein is CASTRDQDTQYF. The covered CDR3 bases are TGTGCCAGCACCAGGGACCAAGAC. The J gene is TRBJ2-5, the V gene TRBV13-3; tentatively, D is TRBD1 (5 bases). The CDR3 end lies 4 residues beyond the end of the read and is filled in from the germline J gene. V was pared by 6 bases and J by 1 base, with 6 bases between. Per germline, CDR1 NNHDY and CDR2 SYVADS. This CDR3 has 12 amino acids.

Comments on this clone: Mouse names are used for the genes. The CDR3 goes on 4 residues after the read ends, and that part is filled in from the germline J gene. The V and J genes are TRBV13-3 and TRBJ2-3; TRBD2 matches at 13 bases. CDR3 length: 18 amino acids. The V gene's germline CDR1 is NNHDY and CDR2 SYVADS. The junction had 10 bases not matched to a gene; V was cut back by 3 bases and J by 3 bases. Incomplete CDR3 DNA: TGTGCCAGCAGTGGGACTGGGGGGGCGCGATCGGGCGCAGAA. Residues: CASSGTGGARSGAE. The whole CDR3 sequence reads CASSGTGGARSGAETLYF.

Notes on this clone: Gene names are mouse gene names. The DNA ends 4 residues before the CDR3 does, and the rest of the CDR3 is filled in from the germline J gene. V usage is TRBV14 and J usage is TRBJ1-2, with D possibly matching TRBD1 (5 bases). CDR1 and CDR2 from the germline V gene are SGHDT and FRDEAV. V lost 5 bases to trimming and J lost 0 bases, with 11 bases between them. The length of the CDR3 is 14 residues. CDR3 region: CASSWGIANSDYTF. The CDR3 DNA, read in part, is TGTGCCAGCAGCTGGGGGATTGCAAACTCC.

On this clone itself: Gene names are the mouse ones. The observed sequence ends 4 residues before the CDR3 terminus, with the missing tail filled in from the germline J gene. This rearrangement joins TRBV13-3 to TRBJ1-4; no firm D call. CDR1 and CDR2 (germline): NNHDY, SYVADS. Trimming pared 2 bases from V and 0 bases from J, leaving 11 bases between. The CDR3 has 16 residues. The part of the CDR3 DNA that was read is TGTGCCAGCAGTGAAGATGACAAAATTTCCAACGAA. Amino acid sequence: CASSEDDKISNE. The CDR3 in full is CASSEDDKISNERLFF.

Remarks on this clone: These gene names are mouse names. The sequenced fragment ends 4 residues before the CDR3 boundary, so the rest is inferred from the germline J gene. This chain connects TRBV13-3 to TRBJ2-3; D may be TRBD1 (6 bases). The CDR3 totals 16 residues. Germline CDR1 and CDR2: NNHDY and SYVADS. Deletions cut 5 bases from V and 0 bases from J, with 16 bases between. The covered CDR3 bases are TGTGCCAGCAGCCTCAATCCGGGACATAGTGCAGAA. Protein sequence: CASSLNPGHSAE. The whole CDR3 sequence reads CASSLNPGHSAETLYF.

Only a few counts were recorded for this clone. These gene names are mouse names. The read stops 4 residues short of the end of the CDR3; the missing end is completed from the germline J gene. The V and J genes are TRBV19 and TRBJ2-3, with 8 bases fitting TRBD2. In germline, CDR1 is FNHDT, CDR2 SITEND (reference sequence). This CDR3 comprises 15 residues. J gave up 4 bases and V 0 bases, and 4 bases lay outside the gene matches. Incomplete CDR3 DNA: TGTGCCAGCAGTATAGCGCCTGGGGGGTCAGAA. This sequence encodes CASSIAPGGSE. The entire CDR3 sequence reads CASSIAPGGSETLYF.

As regards this clone: TCRdb's protein and the DNA translation differ at residue 13; the protein here comes from the DNA. Gene names are the mouse ones. Sequencing ends 3 residues short of the CDR3 end; the germline J gene provides the rest. The rearrangement uses TRBV19 and TRBJ1-6, with a weak D call TRBD1 (5 bases). TRBJ1-6 is an ORF, with its function uncertain. There are 16 residues in the CDR3. The V gene lost 0 bases and the J gene lost 4 bases, with 11 bases spanning the gap. Germline V CDR1 and CDR2: FNHDT, SITEND (reference sequence). The DNA read from the CDR3 is TGTGCCAGCAGTATAGAACCCACAGGATATAATTCGCCC. It codes for CASSIEPTGYNSP. The entire CDR3 is CASSIEPTGYNSPLYF.

This clone was recorded many times. The listed TCRdb protein conflicts with the DNA translation at residue 12, and the protein shown is translated directly from the DNA. Any gene name here is a mouse gene name. The read stops 3 residues short of the end of the CDR3; the missing end is completed from the germline J gene. This chain connects TRBV13-3 to TRBJ1-6; D perhaps matches TRBD1 (6 bases). TRBJ1-6 is an ORF; its function is uncertain. The CDR3 runs 15 residues. Germline assignment: CDR1 NNHDY and CDR2 SYVADS. V lost 6 bases and J 0 bases, leaving 10 bases between the germline ends. CDR3 in amino acids: CASKRDISYNSPLYF. The CDR3 DNA, read in part, is TGTGCCAGCAAACGGGACATTTCCTATAATTCGCCC.

Only a few counts were recorded for this clone. Gene and germline names: mouse. Read data end 4 residues before the CDR3 end; the end is taken from the germline J gene. This chain links TRBV1 with TRBJ2-5; TRBD2 aligns across 8 bases. This CDR3 has 16 residues. Germline lookup yields CDR1 NSQYPW and CDR2 LRSPGD (reference sequence). V lost 4 bases and J lost 0; bases outside the gene matches: 6. The covered CDR3 bases are TGCACCTGCAGTGGCTGGGGGGCCGTTAACCAAGAC. It encodes CTCSGWGAVNQD. The entire CDR3 is CTCSGWGAVNQDTQYF.

About this clone: Gene labels here are mouse ones. Read data end 4 residues before the CDR3 end; the end is taken from the germline J gene. This chain uses TRBV1 with TRBJ1-2; tentatively, D is TRBD1 (6 bases). This CDR3 has 15 residues. Trimming removed 3 bases from V and 0 bases from J, with 11 bases in between. Germline V gives CDR1 NSQYPW, CDR2 LRSPGD (reference sequence). CDR3 sequence reads: CTCSAVGTTNSDYTF. The CDR3 DNA, read in part, is TGCACCTGCAGTGCCGTCGGGACAACAAACTCC.

This clone was counted between two and nine times. Gene names denote mouse genes. The sequenced part of the CDR3 DNA is TGTGCCAGCAGTGAAAAACTGGGGGACTATGCT. Translation gives CASSEKLGDYA. The whole CDR3 sequence is CASSEKLGDYAEQFF. The gene calls are TRBV13-3 and TRBJ2-1; 8 nucleotides agree with TRBD2. The read halts 4 residues ahead of the CDR3 end, with the missing end drawn from the germline J gene. CDR1 and CDR2 (germline): NNHDY, SYVADS. The CDR3 has 15 amino acids. The trim removed 2 bases at V and 2 bases at J, leaving 3 bases unmatched.

Concerning this clone itself: Gene names refer to mouse genes. The read is 4 residues too short to cover the CDR3 end, so that end is filled in from the germline J gene. J is TRBJ2-7 and V is TRBV13-3, with D perhaps matching TRBD1 (5 bases). The CDR3 runs to 14 residues. The V gene's germline CDR1 is NNHDY and CDR2 SYVADS. The sequenced part of the CDR3 DNA is TGTGCCAGCAGTGATGAGGACAAAACATAT. Translating gives CASSDEDKTY. From start to end, the CDR3 is CASSDEDKTYEQYF.